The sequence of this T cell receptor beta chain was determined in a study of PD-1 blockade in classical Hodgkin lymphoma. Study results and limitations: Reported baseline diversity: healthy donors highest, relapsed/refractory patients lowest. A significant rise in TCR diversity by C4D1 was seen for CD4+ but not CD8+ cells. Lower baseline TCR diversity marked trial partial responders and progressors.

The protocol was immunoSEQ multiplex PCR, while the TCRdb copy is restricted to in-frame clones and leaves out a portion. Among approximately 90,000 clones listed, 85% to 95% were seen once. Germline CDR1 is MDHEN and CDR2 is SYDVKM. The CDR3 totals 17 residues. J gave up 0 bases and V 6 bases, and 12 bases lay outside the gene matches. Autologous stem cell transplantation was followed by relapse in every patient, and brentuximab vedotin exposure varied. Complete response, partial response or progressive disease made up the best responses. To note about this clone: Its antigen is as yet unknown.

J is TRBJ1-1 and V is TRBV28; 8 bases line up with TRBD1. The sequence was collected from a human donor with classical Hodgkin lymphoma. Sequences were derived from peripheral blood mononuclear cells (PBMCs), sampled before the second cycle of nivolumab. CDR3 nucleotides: TGTGCCAGCAGCTCTCCCTCCGGACAGGGACTGAACACTGAAGCTTTCTTT. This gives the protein CASSSPSGQGLNTEAFF.